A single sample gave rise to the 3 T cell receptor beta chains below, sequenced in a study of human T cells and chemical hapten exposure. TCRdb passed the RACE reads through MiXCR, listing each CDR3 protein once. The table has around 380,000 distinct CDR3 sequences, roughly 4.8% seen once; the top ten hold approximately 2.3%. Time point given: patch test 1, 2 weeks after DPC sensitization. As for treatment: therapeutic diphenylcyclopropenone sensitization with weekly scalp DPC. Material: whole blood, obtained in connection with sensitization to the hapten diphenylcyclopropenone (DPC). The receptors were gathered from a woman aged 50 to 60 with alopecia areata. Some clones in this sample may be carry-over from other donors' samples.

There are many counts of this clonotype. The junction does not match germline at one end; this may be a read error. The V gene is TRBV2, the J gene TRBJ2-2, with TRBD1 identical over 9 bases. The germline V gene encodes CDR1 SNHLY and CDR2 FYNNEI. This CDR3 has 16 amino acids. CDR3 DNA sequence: TGTGCCAGCACTGAACAGGGGGCGCTGAGCACCGGGGAGCTGTTTTTT. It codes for CASTEQGALSTGELFF.

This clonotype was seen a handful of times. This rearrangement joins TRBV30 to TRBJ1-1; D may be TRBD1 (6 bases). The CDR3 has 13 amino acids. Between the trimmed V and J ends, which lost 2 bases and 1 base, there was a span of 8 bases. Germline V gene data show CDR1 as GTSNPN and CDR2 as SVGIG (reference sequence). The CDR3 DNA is TGTGCCTGGAGTACGACAGGGAACACTGAAGCTTTCTTT. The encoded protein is CAWSTTGNTEAFF.

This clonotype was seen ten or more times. The CDR3 nucleotides are TGTGCCAGCAATTGGGACGGACGCTCTGGAAACACCATATATTTT. Translated, it gives CASNWDGRSGNTIYF. This chain links TRBV2 with TRBJ1-3; a possible D gene is TRBD1 (5 bases). Between the trimmed V and J ends, which lost 7 bases and 0 bases, there was a span of 13 bases. Germline loops: CDR1 SNHLY, CDR2 FYNNEI. This CDR3 region has 15 residues.